A single sample is the source of the 21 T cell receptor beta chains below, sequenced in a study of metastatic and nonmetastatic thyroid tumors. MiXCR reprocessed the PCR reads for TCRdb. The table includes about 69,000 clones, 14% detected once. All patients were untreated before thyroid surgery. Specimen: blood. These receptors all come from a male donor with papillary thyroid cancer or a benign thyroid nodule (not recorded which). Some clones in this sample may be carry-over from other donors' samples.

This clone was counted at least ten times. This chain's CDR3 is CASSQDRQSNQPQHF. The CDR3 nucleotides read TGTGCCAGCAGCCAAGATCGGCAGAGCAATCAGCCCCAGCATTTT. V gene TRBV4-2 combines with J gene TRBJ1-5; no firm D call. Per germline, CDR1 LGHNA and CDR2 YNFKEQ. Trimming removed 0 bases from V and 1 base from J, with 7 bases in between. The CDR3 has 15 amino acids.

The chain links TRBV5-4 to TRBJ2-3; D might be TRBD1 or TRBD2, each matching 5 bases. Germline CDR1 SGHNT, CDR2 YYREEE (reference sequence). The CDR3 spans 13 residues. Between the trimmed V and J ends, which lost 0 bases and 4 bases, there was a span of 6 bases. The CDR3 sequence: CASSLGGPDTQYF. CDR3 DNA sequence: TGTGCCAGCAGCTTGGGGGGACCAGATACGCAGTATTTT.

This clone was picked up many times. The V gene is TRBV6-1, the J gene TRBJ2-7; 9 nucleotides agree with TRBD2. V was clipped by 8 bases and J by 1 base; unmatched bases: 6. The germline V gene has CDR1 MNHNS and CDR2 SASEGT. This CDR3 comprises 14 residues. The CDR3 loop reads CASAASGESYEQYF. CDR3 DNA sequence: TGTGCCAGCGCGGCTAGCGGGGAGTCCTACGAGCAGTACTTC.

This clone was observed many times. The CDR3 is CSVPERTYQETQYF. CDR3 coding DNA: TGCAGCGTTCCCGAAAGGACATATCAAGAGACCCAGTACTTC. The chain carries TRBV29-1 and TRBJ2-5; D is possibly TRBD1 (5 bases). Germline assignment: CDR1 SQVTM and CDR2 ANQGSEA. The CDR3 is made up of 14 amino acids. V was pared by 5 bases and J by 2 bases, with 15 bases between.

This clone showed up many times. Other DNA sequences in the same sample also yield this CDR3. The rearrangement joins TRBV20-1 to TRBJ1-3, with D possibly being TRBD1 (5 bases). This CDR3 has 17 amino acids. The germline V gene encodes CDR1 DFQATT and CDR2 SNEGSKA (reference sequence). Trimming took 0 bases from V and 0 from J, leaving 15 bases between them. In nucleotides, the CDR3 is TGCAGTGCTAGAGAGATACCGGGACGGTCCTCTGGAAACACCATATATTTT. Encoded protein: CSAREIPGRSSGNTIYF.

This clone was counted ten times or more. This sequence joins TRBV6-5 and TRBJ2-2; no clear D gene. From germline, CDR1 is MNHEY and CDR2 SVGAGI. CDR3 length equals 16 residues. Trimming left V 2 bases short and J 3 bases short, with 13 bases between. The CDR3 loop is CASSYARTDDTGELFF. DNA of the CDR3: TGTGCCAGCAGTTACGCTAGGACGGACGACACCGGGGAGCTGTTTTTT.

This clone was seen many times. The chain has TRBV7-9 and TRBJ1-2, with TRBD1 matching over 7 bases. The CDR3 spans 14 residues. Trimming removed 5 bases from V and 4 bases from J; junction bases left unmatched: 7. The germline CDR1 and CDR2 sequences are SEHNR and FQNEAQ (reference sequence). The CDR3 loop reads CASSPRQGGYGYTF. The CDR3 DNA reads as TGTGCCAGCAGCCCAAGACAGGGCGGCTATGGCTACACCTTC.

This clone came up many times. The chain combines TRBV20-1 with TRBJ2-7; TRBD2 aligns across 8 bases. The CDR3 extends over 14 amino acids. With 6 bases clipped from V and 1 base from J, the junction kept 8 bases outside the gene matches. The germline gives CDR1 DFQATT, CDR2 SNEGSKA (reference sequence). CDR3 amino acids: CSAPIAGLSYEQYF. The CDR3 DNA follows: TGCAGTGCGCCAATAGCGGGACTGTCCTACGAGCAGTACTTC.

This clone occurred many times. Other DNA sequences of this sample code for an identical CDR3. The chain has TRBV6-1 and TRBJ2-7; 10 nucleotides line up with TRBD2. Germline CDR1 reads MNHNS; CDR2 reads SASEGT. V trimming: 7 bases; J trimming: 2 bases; junction bases outside the gene matches: 5. The length of the CDR3 is 14 residues. The CDR3 spells CASTPLAGAYEQYV. The CDR3 DNA reads as TGTGCCAGCACCCCTCTAGCGGGAGCCTACGAGCAGTACGTC.

This clone was seen at least ten times. The V gene is TRBV6-4, the J gene TRBJ1-1, with 9 bases lining up with TRBD1. The CDR3 sequence is 15 residues long. V gave up 6 bases and J gave up 6 bases; unmatched junction bases: 11. The V gene's germline CDR1 is MRHNA and CDR2 SNTAGT. The CDR3 protein is CASRVTGGEEAEAFF. CDR3 in DNA: TGTGCCAGCAGGGTGACAGGGGGAGAGGAGGCTGAAGCTTTCTTT.

About this clone itself: A junction end diverges from the germline sequence, so it may reflect a read error. This chain joins TRBV12-3 or TRBV12-4 and TRBJ2-5, with 15 bases fitting TRBD2. This CDR3 has 21 residues. CDR3 sequence reads: CASSVAVGLAGGWGIWETKYF. Here the CDR3 DNA reads TGTGCCAGCAGTGTAGCGGTGGGACTAGCGGGAGGATGGGGGATTTGGGAGACCAAGTACTTC.

This clone was seen many times. This chain links TRBV18 with TRBJ2-7; 10 nucleotides match TRBD1. The ends lost 8 bases at V and 6 bases at J; junction bases unmatched: 13. Per germline, CDR1 KGHSH and CDR2 LQKENI. The CDR3 has 15 residues. The CDR3 here is CASQTSRTGGGEQYF. DNA for the CDR3: TGTGCCAGCCAGACCAGCCGGACAGGGGGTGGCGAGCAGTACTTC.

This clone was recorded many times. J is TRBJ2-1 and V is TRBV4-3; 7 bases are shared with TRBD1. In germline, CDR1 is LGHNA, CDR2 YSLEER. The CDR3 is 14 amino acids. V was pared by 3 bases and J by 1 base, with 0 bases of the junction left unmatched. CDR3 amino acids: CASSHRGSYNEQFF. CDR3 bases: TGCGCCAGCAGCCACAGGGGGTCCTACAATGAGCAGTTCTTC.

This clone came up many times. J is TRBJ2-5 and V is TRBV7-2; 7 nucleotides align to TRBD2. The CDR3 runs to 14 residues. Germline values: CDR1 SGHTA, CDR2 FQGNSA. V lost 3 bases and J lost 1; bases outside the gene matches: 2. CDR3 nucleotides: TGTGCCAGCAGCTTCACTAGCGCCCAAGAGACCCAGTACTTC. Protein product: CASSFTSAQETQYF.

At least ten counts were recorded for this clone. The CDR3 DNA sequence: TGTGCCAGCAGTTTATGGGAGTCAGAGCTGTTTTTT. It codes for CASSLWESELFF. The chain is built from TRBV12-3 or TRBV12-4 and TRBJ2-2; the D gene is possibly TRBD2 (5 bases). The CDR3 runs 12 residues. V shed 2 bases and J shed 11 bases, with 9 bases lying between them.

This chain links TRBV2 with TRBJ2-3; D is perhaps TRBD1 (6 bases). The CDR3 sequence is 15 residues long. Trimming left V 5 bases short and J 4 bases short, with 16 bases between. Germline CDR1 and CDR2: SNHLY and FYNNEI. The CDR3 nucleotides are TGTGCCAGCAGTCAGCAAGACTCAGGGGCAGATACGCAGTATTTT. This encodes CASSQQDSGADTQYF.

This clone has a count of ten or more. V is TRBV19 and J is TRBJ2-1, with 10 bases lining up with TRBD1. CDR3 length: 11 amino acids. CDR1 is LNHDA and CDR2 is SQIVND in the germline V gene (reference sequence). V lost 9 bases to trimming and J lost 12 bases; unmatched junction nucleotides: 5. CDR3 coding DNA: TGTGCCAGCACGACAGGGGGCCGGCAGTTCTTC. The encoded protein is CASTTGGRQFF.

V and J are TRBV6-2 or TRBV6-3 and TRBJ2-7; 12 bases are a match to TRBD1. The length of the CDR3 is 20 residues. Germline assignment: CDR1 MNHEY and CDR2 SVGEGT. Trimming removed 2 bases from V and 3 bases from J; junction bases left unmatched: 17. The CDR3 DNA is TGTGCCAGCAGTTACAGCGGGACAGGGGGCCGATCTGCGTTGCTCTACGAGCAGTACTTC. Translated, it gives CASSYSGTGGRSALLYEQYF.

The chain couples TRBV7-2 to TRBJ2-7; D assignment may be TRBD1 or TRBD2 (6 bases each). Per the germline V gene, CDR1 is SGHTA and CDR2 is FQGNSA. The CDR3 spans 15 residues. V lost 6 bases and J lost 2, with 17 bases in between. In DNA, the CDR3 is TGTGCCAGCAGGGAAGGGGGAGGAAAAGCCTACGAGCAGTACTTC. This gives the protein CASREGGGKAYEQYF.

The sample holds many counts of this clone. The genes are TRBV19 and TRBJ2-2; D not resolved. The CDR3 covers 15 residues. Germline CDR1 and CDR2: LNHDA and SQIVND (reference sequence). V was cut by 0 bases and J by 0 bases, with 5 bases left in between. CDR3 region: CASSIDLANTGELFF. CDR3 in DNA: TGTGCCAGTAGTATAGATTTGGCGAACACCGGGGAGCTGTTTTTT.

Comments on this clone: It may be a read error: a sequence one base away is much more abundant. The gene calls are TRBV11-2 and TRBJ2-7; the D gene is possibly TRBD1 (6 bases). This CDR3 has 14 residues. Germline CDR1 and CDR2: SGHAT and FQNNGV. Written as DNA, the CDR3 is TGTGCCGGCAGATTCACCAGGGACAACTACGAGCAGTACTTC. Residues: CAGRFTRDNYEQYF.